The T cell receptor (beta chain) under discussion was sequenced for a study of T cell responses to AZD1222 COVID-19 vaccine. The study pooled second doses at about 4 or about 12 weeks. Generated by immunoSEQ multiplex PCR, the TCRdb table keeps only in-frame clones and is missing some. The repertoire includes 190,000 or so clones, 85% to 90% of them detected once, and more than 25% sits in the top ten. Overall study results and limits: Researchers took repertoire samples only after the peak T cell response had come. CD4 TCRs covered the whole spike, strongest at regions 160-218 and 743-854. The donors showed a predominance of white British ancestry and of females, with possible underestimation of clonal diversity.

This clone was counted a single time. Its antigen remains unidentified. Source: peripheral blood, taken 28 days after the second AZD1222 dose. This sequence originates from an adult who received the AZD1222 COVID-19 vaccine.

CDR3 sequence reads: CASSLEPVYEAFF. For the CDR3, the DNA is TGCGCCAGCAGCTTGGAGCCGGTTTACGAAGCTTTCTTT. V usage is TRBV5-1 and J usage is TRBJ1-1; no definite D call. The CDR3 consists of 13 residues. Germline V CDR1 and CDR2: SGHRS, YFSETQ. The V end lost 0 bases, the J end lost 8 bases, and 11 bases lay between the germline ends. The whole variable domain, remainder taken from reference TRBV5-1 and TRBJ1-1, is KAGVTQTPRYLIKTRGQQVTLSCSPISGHRSVSWYQQTPGQGLQFLFEYFSETQRNKGNFPGRFSGRQFSNSRSEMNVSTLELGDSALYLCASSLEPVYEAFFGQGTRLTVV.